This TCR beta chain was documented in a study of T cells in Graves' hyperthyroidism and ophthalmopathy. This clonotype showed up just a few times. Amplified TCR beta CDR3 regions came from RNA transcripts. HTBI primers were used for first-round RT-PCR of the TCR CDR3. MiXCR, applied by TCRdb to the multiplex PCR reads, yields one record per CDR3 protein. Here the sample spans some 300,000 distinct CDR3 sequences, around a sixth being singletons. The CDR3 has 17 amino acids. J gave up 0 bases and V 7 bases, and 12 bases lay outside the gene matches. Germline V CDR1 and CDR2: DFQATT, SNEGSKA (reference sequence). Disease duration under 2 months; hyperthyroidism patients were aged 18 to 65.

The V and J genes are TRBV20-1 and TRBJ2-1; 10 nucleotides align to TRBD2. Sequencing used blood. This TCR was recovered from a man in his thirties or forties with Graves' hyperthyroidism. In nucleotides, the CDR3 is TGCAGTGTTTCCCTGGGTAGCGGGGGGAGCTCCTACAATGAGCAGTTCTTC. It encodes CSVSLGSGGSSYNEQFF.